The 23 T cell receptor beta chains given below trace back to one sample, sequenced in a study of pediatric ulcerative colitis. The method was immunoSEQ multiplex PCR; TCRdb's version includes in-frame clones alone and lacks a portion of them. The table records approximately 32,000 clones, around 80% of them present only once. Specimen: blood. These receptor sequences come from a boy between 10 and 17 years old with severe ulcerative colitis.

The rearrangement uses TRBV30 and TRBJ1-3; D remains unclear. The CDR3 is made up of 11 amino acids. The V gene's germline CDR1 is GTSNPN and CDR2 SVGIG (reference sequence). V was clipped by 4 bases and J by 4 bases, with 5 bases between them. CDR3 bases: TGTGCCTGGAAGCGGGGAAACACCATATATTTT. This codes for CAWKRGNTIYF. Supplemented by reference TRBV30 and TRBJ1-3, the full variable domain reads SQTIHQWPATLVQPVGSPLSLECTVEGTSNPNLYWYRQAAGRGLQLLFYSVGIGQISSEVPQNLSASRPQDRQFILSSKKLLLSDSGFYLCAWKRGNTIYFGEGSWLTVV.

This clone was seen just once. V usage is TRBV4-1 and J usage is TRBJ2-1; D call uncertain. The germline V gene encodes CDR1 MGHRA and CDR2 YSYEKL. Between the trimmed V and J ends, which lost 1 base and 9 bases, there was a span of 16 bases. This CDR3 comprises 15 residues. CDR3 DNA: TGCGCCAGCAGCCAAGCTGGGAACTTGCCTCGTGAGCAGTTCTTC. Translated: CASSQAGNLPREQFF.

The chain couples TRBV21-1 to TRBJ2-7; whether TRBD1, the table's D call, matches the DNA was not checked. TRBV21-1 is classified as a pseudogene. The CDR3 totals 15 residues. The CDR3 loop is CASSAYRSTERKQYF. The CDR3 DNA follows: TGTGCCAGCAGCGCCTACCGATCGACAGAACGTAAGCAGTACTTC.

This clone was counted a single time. The CDR3 region has the DNA TGTGCCTGGAGTGGGGACGGGAACACTGAAGCTTTCTTT. Amino acids: CAWSGDGNTEAFF. The chain couples TRBV30 to TRBJ1-1, with D possibly TRBD1 on 5 matching bases. The V gene lost 1 base and the J gene lost 1 base, with 7 bases spanning the gap. The CDR3 spans 13 residues. The germline CDR1 and CDR2 sequences are GTSNPN and SVGIG (reference sequence). The whole variable domain, filled in from reference TRBV30 and TRBJ1-1, reads SQTIHQWPATLVQPVGSPLSLECTVEGTSNPNLYWYRQAAGRGLQLLFYSVGIGQISSEVPQNLSASRPQDRQFILSSKKLLLSDSGFYLCAWSGDGNTEAFFGQGTRLTVV.

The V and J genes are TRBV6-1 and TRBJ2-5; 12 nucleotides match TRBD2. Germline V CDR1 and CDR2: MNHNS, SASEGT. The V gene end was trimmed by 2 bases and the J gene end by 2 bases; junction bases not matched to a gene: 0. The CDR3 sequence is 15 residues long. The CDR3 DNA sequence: TGTGCCAGCAGTGAACTAGCGGGGGGGCAAGAGACCCAGTACTTC. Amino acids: CASSELAGGQETQYF.

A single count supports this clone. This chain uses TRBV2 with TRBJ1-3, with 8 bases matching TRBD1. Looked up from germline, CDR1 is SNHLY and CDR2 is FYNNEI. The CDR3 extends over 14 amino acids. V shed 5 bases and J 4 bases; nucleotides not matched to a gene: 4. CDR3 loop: CASSQGALGNTIYF. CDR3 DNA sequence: TGTGCCAGCAGTCAGGGGGCTTTGGGAAACACCATATATTTT.

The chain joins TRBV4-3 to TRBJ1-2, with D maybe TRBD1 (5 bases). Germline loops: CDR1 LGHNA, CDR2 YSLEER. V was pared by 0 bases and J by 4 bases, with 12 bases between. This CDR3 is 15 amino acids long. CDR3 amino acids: CASSQEGGATYGYTF. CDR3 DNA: TGCGCCAGCAGCCAAGAAGGCGGGGCCACCTATGGCTACACCTTC.

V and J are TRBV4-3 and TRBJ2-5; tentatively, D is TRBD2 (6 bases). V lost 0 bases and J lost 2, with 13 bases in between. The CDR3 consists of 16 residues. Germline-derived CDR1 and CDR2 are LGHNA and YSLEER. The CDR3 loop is CASSQETWGLQETQYF. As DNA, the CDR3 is TGCGCCAGCAGCCAAGAGACATGGGGACTGCAAGAGACCCAGTACTTC.

The CDR3 spells CASSEESYNSPLHF. The CDR3 nucleotides are TGTGCCAGCAGTGAGGAATCCTATAATTCACCCCTCCACTTT. The V call is TRBV2, the J call TRBJ1-6; D remains ambiguous. Looked up from germline, CDR1 is SNHLY and CDR2 is FYNNEI. V gave up 3 bases and J gave up 1 base, with 4 bases separating them. The CDR3 extends over 14 amino acids.

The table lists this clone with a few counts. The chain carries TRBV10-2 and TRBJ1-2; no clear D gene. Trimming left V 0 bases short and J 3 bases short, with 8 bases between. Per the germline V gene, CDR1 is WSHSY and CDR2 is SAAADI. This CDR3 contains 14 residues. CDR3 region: CASSESTGYYGYTF. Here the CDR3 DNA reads TGCGCCAGCAGTGAGTCGACCGGGTACTATGGCTACACCTTC.

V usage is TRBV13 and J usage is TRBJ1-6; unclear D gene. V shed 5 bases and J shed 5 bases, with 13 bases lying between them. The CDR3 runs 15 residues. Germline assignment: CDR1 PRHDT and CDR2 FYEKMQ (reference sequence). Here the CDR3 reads CASSPLRINNSPLHF. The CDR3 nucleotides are TGTGCCAGCAGCCCGCTCCGAATCAATAATTCACCCCTCCACTTT.

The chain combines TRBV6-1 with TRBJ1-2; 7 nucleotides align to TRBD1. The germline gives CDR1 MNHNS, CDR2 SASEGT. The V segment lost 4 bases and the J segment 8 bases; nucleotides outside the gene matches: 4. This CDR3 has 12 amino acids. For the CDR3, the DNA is TGTGCCAGCAGTGCGACAGGGTTCGGCTACACCTTC. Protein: CASSATGFGYTF.

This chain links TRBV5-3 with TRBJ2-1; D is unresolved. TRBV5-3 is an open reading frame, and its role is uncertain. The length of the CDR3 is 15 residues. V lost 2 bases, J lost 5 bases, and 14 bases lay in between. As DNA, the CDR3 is TGTGCCAGAAGCTTAAGCGACGAAGGGAACAATGAGCAGTTCTTC. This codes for CARSLSDEGNNEQFF.

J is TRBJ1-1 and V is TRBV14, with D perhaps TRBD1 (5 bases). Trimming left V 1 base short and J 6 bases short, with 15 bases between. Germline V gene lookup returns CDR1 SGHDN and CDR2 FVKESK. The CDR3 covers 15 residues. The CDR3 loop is CASSQARGRLAEAFF. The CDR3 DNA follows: TGTGCCAGCAGCCAAGCGCGGGGCAGGTTGGCTGAAGCTTTCTTT.

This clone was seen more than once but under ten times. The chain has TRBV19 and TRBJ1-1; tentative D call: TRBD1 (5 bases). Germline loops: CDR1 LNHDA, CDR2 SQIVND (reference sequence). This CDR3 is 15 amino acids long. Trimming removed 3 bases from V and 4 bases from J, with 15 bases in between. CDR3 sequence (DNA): TGTGCCAGTAGTATCGGCAGGGCTGGACCCACTGAAGCTTTCTTT. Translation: CASSIGRAGPTEAFF.

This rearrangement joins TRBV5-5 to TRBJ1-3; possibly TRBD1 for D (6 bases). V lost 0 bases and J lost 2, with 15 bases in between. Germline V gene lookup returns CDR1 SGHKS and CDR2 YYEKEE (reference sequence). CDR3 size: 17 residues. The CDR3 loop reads CASSLAQGRFAGNTIYF. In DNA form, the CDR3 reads TGTGCCAGCAGCTTGGCTCAGGGGCGGTTCGCTGGAAACACCATATATTTT.

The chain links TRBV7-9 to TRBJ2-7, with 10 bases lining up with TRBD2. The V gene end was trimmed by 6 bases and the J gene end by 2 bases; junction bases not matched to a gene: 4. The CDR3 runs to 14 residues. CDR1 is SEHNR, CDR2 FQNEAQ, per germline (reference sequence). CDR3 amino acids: CASSQLAGPYEQYF. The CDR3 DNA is TGTGCCAGCAGTCAACTAGCGGGGCCCTACGAGCAGTACTTC.

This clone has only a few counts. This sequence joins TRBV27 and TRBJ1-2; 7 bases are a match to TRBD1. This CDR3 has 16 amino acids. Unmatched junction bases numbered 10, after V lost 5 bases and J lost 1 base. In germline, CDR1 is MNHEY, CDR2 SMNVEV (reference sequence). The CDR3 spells CASSRNDRVGNYGYTF. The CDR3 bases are TGTGCCAGCAGTCGAAACGACAGGGTTGGTAACTATGGCTACACCTTC.

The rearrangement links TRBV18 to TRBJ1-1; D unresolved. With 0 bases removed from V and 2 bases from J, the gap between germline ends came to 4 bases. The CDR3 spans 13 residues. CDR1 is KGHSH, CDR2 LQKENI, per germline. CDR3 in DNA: TGTGCCAGCTCACCACCGACCAACACTGAAGCTTTCTTT. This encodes CASSPPTNTEAFF.

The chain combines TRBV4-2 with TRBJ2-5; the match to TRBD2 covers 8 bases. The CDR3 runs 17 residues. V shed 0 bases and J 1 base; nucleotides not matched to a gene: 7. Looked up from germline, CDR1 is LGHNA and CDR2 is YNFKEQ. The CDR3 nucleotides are TGTGCCAGCAGCCAAGACCAGCGGGGGCCCTCCCAAGAGACCCAGTACTTC. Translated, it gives CASSQDQRGPSQETQYF.

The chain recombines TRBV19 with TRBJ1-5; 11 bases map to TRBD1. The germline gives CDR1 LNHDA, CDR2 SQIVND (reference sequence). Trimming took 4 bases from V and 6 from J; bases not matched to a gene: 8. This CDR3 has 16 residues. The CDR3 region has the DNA TGTGCCAGTAGTAGAGACCCTGGGACAGGGGGTCAGCCCCAGCATTTT. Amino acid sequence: CASSRDPGTGGQPQHF.

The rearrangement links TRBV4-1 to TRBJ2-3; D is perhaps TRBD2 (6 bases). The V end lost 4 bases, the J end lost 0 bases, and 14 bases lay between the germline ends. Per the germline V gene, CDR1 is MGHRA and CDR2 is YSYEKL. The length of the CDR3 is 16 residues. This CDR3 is CASSPGSGSSTDTQYF. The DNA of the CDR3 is TGCGCCAGCAGCCCCGGAAGCGGGTCTAGCACAGATACGCAGTATTTT.

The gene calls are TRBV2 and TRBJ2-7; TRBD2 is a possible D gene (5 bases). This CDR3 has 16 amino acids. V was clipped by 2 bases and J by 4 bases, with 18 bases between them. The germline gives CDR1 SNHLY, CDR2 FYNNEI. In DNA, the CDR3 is TGTGCCAGCAGTGAAAGAGCCGGGGTACCAAGGTACGAGCAGTACTTC. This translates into CASSERAGVPRYEQYF.